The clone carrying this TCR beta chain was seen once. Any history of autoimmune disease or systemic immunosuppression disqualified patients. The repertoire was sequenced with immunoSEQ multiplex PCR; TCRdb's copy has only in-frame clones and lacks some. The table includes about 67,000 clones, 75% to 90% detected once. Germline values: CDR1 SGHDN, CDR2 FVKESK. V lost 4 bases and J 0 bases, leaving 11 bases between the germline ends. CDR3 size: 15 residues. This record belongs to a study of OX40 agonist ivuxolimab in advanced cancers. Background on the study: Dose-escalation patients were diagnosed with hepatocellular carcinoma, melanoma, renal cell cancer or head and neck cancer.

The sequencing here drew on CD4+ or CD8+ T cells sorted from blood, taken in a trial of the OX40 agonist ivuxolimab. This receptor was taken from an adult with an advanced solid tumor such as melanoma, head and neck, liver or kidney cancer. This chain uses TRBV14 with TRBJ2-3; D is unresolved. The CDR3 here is CASSPTTHSTDTQYF. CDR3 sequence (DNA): TGTGCCAGCAGCCCCACGACCCACAGCACAGATACGCAGTATTTT.